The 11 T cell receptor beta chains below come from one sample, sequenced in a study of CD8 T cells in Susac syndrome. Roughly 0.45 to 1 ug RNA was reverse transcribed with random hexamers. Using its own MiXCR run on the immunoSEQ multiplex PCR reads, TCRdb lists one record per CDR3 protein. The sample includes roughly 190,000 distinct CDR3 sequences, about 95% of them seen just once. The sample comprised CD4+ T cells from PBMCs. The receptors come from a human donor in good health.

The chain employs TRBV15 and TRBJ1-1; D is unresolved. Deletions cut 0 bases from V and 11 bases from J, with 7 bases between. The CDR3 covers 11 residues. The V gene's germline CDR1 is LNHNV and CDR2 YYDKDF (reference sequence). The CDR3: CATSRDDRAFF. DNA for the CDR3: TGTGCCACCAGCAGAGACGATAGGGCTTTCTTT.

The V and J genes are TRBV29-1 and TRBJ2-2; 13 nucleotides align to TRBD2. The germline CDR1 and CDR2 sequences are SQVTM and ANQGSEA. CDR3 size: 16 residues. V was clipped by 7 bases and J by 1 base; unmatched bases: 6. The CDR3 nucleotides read TGCAGCGCCGGACTAGCGGGAGTGGGGAACACCGGGGAGCTGTTTTTT. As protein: CSAGLAGVGNTGELFF.

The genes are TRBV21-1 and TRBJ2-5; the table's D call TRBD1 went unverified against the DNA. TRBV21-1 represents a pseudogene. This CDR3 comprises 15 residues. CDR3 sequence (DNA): TGTGCCAGCAGCACTCGGGACAGATACCAAGAGACCCAGTACTTC. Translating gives CASSTRDRYQETQYF.

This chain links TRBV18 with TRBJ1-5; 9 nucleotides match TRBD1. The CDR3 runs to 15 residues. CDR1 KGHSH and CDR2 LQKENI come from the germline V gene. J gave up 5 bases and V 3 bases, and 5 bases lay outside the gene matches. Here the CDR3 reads CASSPNRGLDQPQHF. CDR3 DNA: TGTGCCAGCTCACCGAACAGGGGGCTCGATCAGCCCCAGCATTTT.

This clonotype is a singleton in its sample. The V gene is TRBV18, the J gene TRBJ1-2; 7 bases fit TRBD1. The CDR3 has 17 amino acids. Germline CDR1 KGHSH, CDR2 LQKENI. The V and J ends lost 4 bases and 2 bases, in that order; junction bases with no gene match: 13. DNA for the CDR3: TGTGCCAGCTCACAAAGAATAGGGACAGTTTCAAACTATGGCTACACCTTC. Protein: CASSQRIGTVSNYGYTF.

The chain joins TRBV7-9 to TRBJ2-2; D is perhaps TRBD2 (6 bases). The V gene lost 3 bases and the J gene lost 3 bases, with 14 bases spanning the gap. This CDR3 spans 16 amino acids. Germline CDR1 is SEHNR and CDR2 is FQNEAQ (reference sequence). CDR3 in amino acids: CASSFRAGRDTGELFF. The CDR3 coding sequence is TGTGCCAGCAGCTTTAGGGCGGGAAGAGACACCGGGGAGCTGTTTTTT. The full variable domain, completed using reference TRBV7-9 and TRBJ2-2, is DTGVSQNPRHKITKRGQNVTFRCDPISEHNRLYWYRQTLGQGPEFLTYFQNEAQLEKSRLLSDRFSAERPKGSFSTLEIQRTEQGDSAMYLCASSFRAGRDTGELFFGEGSRLTVL.

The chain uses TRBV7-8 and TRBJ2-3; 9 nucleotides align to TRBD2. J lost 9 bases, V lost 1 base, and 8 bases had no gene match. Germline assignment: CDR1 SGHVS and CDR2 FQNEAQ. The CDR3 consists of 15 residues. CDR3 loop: CASSLVGGLAGTQYF. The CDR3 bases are TGTGCCAGCAGCTTAGTAGGGGGTCTAGCGGGAACGCAGTATTTT.

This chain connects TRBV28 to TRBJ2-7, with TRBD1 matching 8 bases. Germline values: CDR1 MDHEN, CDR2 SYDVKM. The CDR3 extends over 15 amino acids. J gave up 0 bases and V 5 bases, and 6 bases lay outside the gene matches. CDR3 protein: CASSPGQGISYEQYF. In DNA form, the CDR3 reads TGTGCCAGCAGTCCTGGACAGGGTATCTCCTACGAGCAGTACTTC.

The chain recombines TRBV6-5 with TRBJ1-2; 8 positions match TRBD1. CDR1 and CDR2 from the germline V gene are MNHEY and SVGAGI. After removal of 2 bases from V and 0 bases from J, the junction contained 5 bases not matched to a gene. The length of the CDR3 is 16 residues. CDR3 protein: CASSYSGQGANYGYTF. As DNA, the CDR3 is TGTGCCAGCAGTTACAGCGGACAGGGAGCTAACTATGGCTACACCTTC.

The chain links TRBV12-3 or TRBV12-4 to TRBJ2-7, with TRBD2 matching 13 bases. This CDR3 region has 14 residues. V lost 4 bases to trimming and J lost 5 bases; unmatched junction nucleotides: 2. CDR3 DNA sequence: TGTGCCAGCAGTTGGACTAGCGGGAGTGACGAGCAGTACTTC. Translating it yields CASSWTSGSDEQYF.

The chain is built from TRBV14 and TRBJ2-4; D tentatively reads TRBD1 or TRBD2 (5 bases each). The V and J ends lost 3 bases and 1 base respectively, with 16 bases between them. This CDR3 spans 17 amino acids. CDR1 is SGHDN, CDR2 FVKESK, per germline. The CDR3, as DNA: TGTGCCAGCAGCCACCGGGACGGGTATTCGGCCAAAAACATTCAGTACTTC. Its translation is CASSHRDGYSAKNIQYF.